The source of this T cell receptor beta chain is a study of response to subunit inactivated influenza vaccine (dated by TCRdb to the late 2010s). Background on the whole study: To follow how T cells responded to a trivalent subunit inactivated influenza vaccine, the researchers relied on deep quantitative profiling of the T cell receptor repertoire.

The library was generated by RT-PCR. For sequencing, an Illumina HiSeq 2500 was employed. TCRdb handled the public reads itself, with Q25 trimming in fastp and clone calling in MiXCR, and kept productive beta chains. Each entry merges the rows of one CDR3 protein and shows their most common DNA and genes. Across this sample there are hundreds of thousands of distinct CDR3 sequences, with 12% seen only once. 7.5% to 10% of the sample goes to the ten largest clones. General study outcomes and caveats: It was suggested by the authors that each seasonal influenza vaccination may recruit only a limited number of new T cells.

This clonotype has only a few counts. Its target antigen remains unknown. No base qualities exist here, and no much larger clone lies one base off it. The CDR3 covers 14 residues, taking in both the cysteine and the phenylalanine. Only CDR3 DNA remains: 42 bases, in frame from the first base. CDR1 and CDR2, looked up from the germline V gene, are SGHRS and YFSETQ. Cut back by 4 bases and 8 bases, the V and J ends lie 15 bases apart. The material was non-naive T cells sorted from PBMCs, obtained around 14 days before vaccination. The intended sense of this specimen's cell subset or site label: memory T cell fraction. This clonotype was sampled from a man in his forties or fifties who received an inactivated influenza vaccine. Donor details come from another sample of the same person, matched by shared clones. The V and J genes are TRBV5-1 and TRBJ1-4; TRBD1 might be the D gene, on 5 matching bases. Here the CDR3 is given as CASSPSSREEKLFF. The sequenced DNA is TGCGCCAGCAGCCCCTCAAGCAGGGAAGAAAAACTGTTTTTT.